Listed below are T cell receptor beta chains from one sample, sequenced in a study of T cells expressing NK-cell markers. TCRdb re-called the 5' RACE reads, yielding one record per CDR3 amino acid sequence without DNA. This table holds hundreds of thousands of distinct CDR3 sequences. The material sequenced was blood T cells: a sorted CD56 or NKG2C T cell subset, CD4+ or CD8+ T cells, or bulk PBMC T cells (not recorded which). The receptor set was obtained from a man aged 18-75 years in good health. Both conserved end residues are part of each CDR3.

j_gene,v_gene,CDR3aa
TRBJ1-4,TRBV2,CASSAGWGSEKLFF
TRBJ1-2,TRBV6-2/TRBV6-3,CAVNDWDPEEAGYTF
TRBJ2-5,TRBV12-3/TRBV12-4,CASTSLSTETQYF
TRBJ2-6,TRBV11-2,CASSHRVGRSGANVLTF
TRBJ2-6,TRBV11-1,CASSLRMGGLSSGANVLTF
TRBJ2-7,TRBV20-1,CSARQGEDSSYEQYF
TRBJ2-3,TRBV30,CAWGETSTDTQYF
TRBJ2-3,TRBV6-4,CASSAGGQHTDTQYF
TRBJ2-3,TRBV6-4,CASSVGFSADTQYF
TRBJ2-1,TRBV3-1,CASSQVLGQGLAGSYEQFF
TRBJ2-3,TRBV6-1,CASRHTRVGVDTQYF
TRBJ2-7,TRBV14,CASSPSIGGPREQYF
TRBJ1-4,TRBV5-1,CASRRERNEKLFF
TRBJ1-5,TRBV19,CASSIDLKKATPGNQPQHF
TRBJ1-1,TRBV2,CAVLAGAFEAFF
TRBJ1-1,TRBV5-1,CASSWGGGYTEAFF
TRBJ2-2,TRBV29-1,CSVASGGVTGELFF
TRBJ1-5,TRBV3-1,CASSQNRDRGKPGNQPQHF
TRBJ1-5,TRBV28,CASSFRGTGLQPQHF
TRBJ2-3,TRBV7-9,CASSTRAGDTQYF
TRBJ2-1,TRBV12-3/TRBV12-4,CASSLLSRLAGEDEQFF
TRBJ2-3,TRBV6-1,CASRTSGLTDTQYF
TRBJ1-6,TRBV10-3,CAISKDSRLGSPLHF
TRBJ1-1,TRBV11-2,CASSFVTGTTEAFF
TRBJ2-7,TRBV2,CASSERPGQAYEQYF
TRBJ2-1,TRBV11-2,CASRSPGQGREEQFF
TRBJ1-5,TRBV20-1,CSARTGGDGNQPQHF
TRBJ2-1,TRBV5-1,CASSFLRNEQFF
TRBJ2-5,TRBV2,CASGPSYEETQYF
TRBJ2-7,TRBV10-3,CAISLQGQGEQYF
TRBJ2-4,TRBV20-1,CSASLLAKNIQYF
TRBJ1-3,TRBV12-5,CASGLNRSGGNTIYF
TRBJ2-7,TRBV29-1,CSVVGRQDNSYEQYF
TRBJ2-5,TRBV18,CASSGPASQETQYF
TRBJ1-1,TRBV6-2/TRBV6-3,CASSRPGTGMNTEAFF